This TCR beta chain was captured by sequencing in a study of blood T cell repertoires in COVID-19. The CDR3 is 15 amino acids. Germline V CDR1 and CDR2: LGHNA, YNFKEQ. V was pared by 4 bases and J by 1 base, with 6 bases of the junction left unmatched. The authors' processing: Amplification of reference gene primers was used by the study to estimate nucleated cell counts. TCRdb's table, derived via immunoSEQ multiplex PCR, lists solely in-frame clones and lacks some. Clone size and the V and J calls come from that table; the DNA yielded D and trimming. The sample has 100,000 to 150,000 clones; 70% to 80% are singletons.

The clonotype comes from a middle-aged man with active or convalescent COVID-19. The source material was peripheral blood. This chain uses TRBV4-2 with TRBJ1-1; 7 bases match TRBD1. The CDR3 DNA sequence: TGTGCCAGCAGCCCCCCGGGACAGCGGAACACTGAAGCTTTCTTT. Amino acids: CASSPPGQRNTEAFF.